What follows are 11 T cell receptor beta chains derived from one specimen sequenced in a study of blood T cell repertoires in COVID-19. The data were produced by immunoSEQ multiplex PCR, yet TCRdb's version contains in-frame clones alone and is incomplete. The table has some 76,000 clones, around 80% seen once; the top ten hold about 13%. The source material was peripheral blood. Every receptor here comes from a man aged 50-60 years with COVID-19, enrolled during active disease.

J is TRBJ2-7 and V is TRBV11-2; no clear D gene. Germline CDR1 SGHAT, CDR2 FQNNGV. This CDR3 contains 15 residues. V gave up 0 bases and J gave up 3 bases, with 12 bases separating them. CDR3 nucleotide sequence: TGTGCCAGCAGCTTAGATTCTGGCGACTTCTACGAGCAGTACTTC. Encoded protein: CASSLDSGDFYEQYF.

The chain recombines TRBV7-3 with TRBJ2-3, with unresolved D. The germline CDR1 and CDR2 sequences are SGHTA and FQGTGA. V was cut by 0 bases and J by 2 bases, with 9 bases left in between. This CDR3 spans 15 amino acids. CDR3 in DNA: TGTGCCAGCAGCTTAACTAGTTCTATCACAGATACGCAGTATTTT. It yields the protein CASSLTSSITDTQYF.

The J gene is TRBJ2-5, the V gene TRBV25-1; 7 nucleotides line up with TRBD1. Germline V lookup: CDR1 MGHDK, CDR2 SYGVNS. Germline trimming cut 8 bases from V and 1 base from J; bases unmatched to any gene: 1. This CDR3 spans 12 amino acids. CDR3: CASGTVQETQYF. The CDR3 bases are TGTGCCAGCGGGACAGTCCAAGAGACCCAGTACTTC. The complete variable domain, with remaining parts taken from reference TRBV25-1 and TRBJ2-5, reads EADIYQTPRYLVIGTGKKITLECSQTMGHDKMYWYQQDPGMELHLIHYSYGVNSTEKGDLSSESTVSRIRTEHFPLTLESARPSHTSQYLCASGTVQETQYFGPGTRLLVL.

V usage is TRBV5-1 and J usage is TRBJ2-7, with 7 bases identical to TRBD2. V dropped 1 base and J dropped 2; count of bases not matched to a gene: 6. Germline V gene data show CDR1 as SGHRS and CDR2 as YFSETQ. This CDR3 spans 15 amino acids. The CDR3 DNA follows: TGCGCCAGCAGCTTGAGGGGAGGGCCCACCTACGAGCAGTACTTC. Translated: CASSLRGGPTYEQYF.

The CDR3 nucleotides read TGTGCCAGCAGCTCCCTAGAGCTAGCCAAAAACATTCAGTACTTC. It codes for CASSSLELAKNIQYF. V gene TRBV7-9 combines with J gene TRBJ2-4; D gene uncertain. Germline lookup yields CDR1 SEHNR and CDR2 FQNEAQ (reference sequence). V was cut by 4 bases and J by 0 bases, with 10 bases left in between. CDR3 length: 15 amino acids.

The genes are TRBV5-1 and TRBJ2-2, with a tentative D call TRBD1 (5 bases). The germline V gene has CDR1 SGHRS and CDR2 YFSETQ. This CDR3 region has 14 residues. V was shortened by 5 bases and J by 4 bases, with 12 bases between the two germline ends. The CDR3 sequence is CASRWIGVTGELFF. Written as DNA, the CDR3 is TGCGCCAGCAGGTGGATAGGGGTCACCGGGGAGCTGTTTTTT.

The chain couples TRBV7-9 to TRBJ2-1, with 7 bases aligning to TRBD1. Germline V CDR1 and CDR2: SEHNR, FQNEAQ (reference sequence). V trimming: 4 bases; J trimming: 6 bases; junction bases outside the gene matches: 3. There are 13 residues in the CDR3. The CDR3 bases are TGTGCCAGCAGCTCGGGACAGATCAATGAGCAGTTCTTC. Its protein product is CASSSGQINEQFF.

The chain employs TRBV7-3 and TRBJ2-7; TRBD2 might be the D (6 bases). Trimming took off 5 bases at V and 5 bases at J, with 16 bases between the two ends. The germline gives CDR1 SGHTA, CDR2 FQGTGA. CDR3 length: 14 residues. The CDR3 here is CASSPGLASDEQYF. The DNA of the CDR3 is TGTGCCAGCAGCCCGGGACTCGCCAGCGACGAGCAGTACTTC.

The chain employs TRBV28 and TRBJ2-7; D possibly corresponds to TRBD2 (6 bases). Trimming shortened V by 6 bases and J by 6 bases, and 18 bases separated the two germline ends. Germline CDR1 reads MDHEN; CDR2 reads SYDVKM. CDR3 length equals 14 residues. CDR3: CASSDRLGRSEQYF. The CDR3 DNA sequence: TGTGCCAGCAGCGACCGACTAGGACGTAGCGAGCAGTACTTC.

The chain carries TRBV5-4 and TRBJ2-7; TRBD1 is a possible D gene (6 bases). Trimming stripped 0 bases from V and 7 bases from J, with 14 bases between. This CDR3 comprises 14 residues. The germline gives CDR1 SGHNT, CDR2 YYREEE (reference sequence). The CDR3 loop is CASSLAGMGAEQYF. DNA for the CDR3: TGTGCCAGCAGCTTGGCAGGGATGGGGGCGGAGCAGTACTTC.

This clone was seen ten or more times. Other nucleotide sequences in the sample specify the same CDR3. The V call is TRBV18, the J call TRBJ2-5; the D gene is possibly TRBD1 (5 bases). V was cut by 3 bases and J by 3 bases, with 11 bases left in between. Germline values: CDR1 KGHSH, CDR2 LQKENI. The CDR3 is 14 residues long. The CDR3 DNA is TGTGCCAGCTCACCGCCAGCCAGGGAAGAGACCCAGTACTTC. Translated: CASSPPAREETQYF.